The clone carrying this T cell receptor (beta chain) was observed many times. Samples came from axillary lymph nodes draining the breast cancer. These data originate in a study of breast tumors, draining lymph nodes, adjacent tissues. The CDR3 covers 14 residues. V lost 2 bases, J lost 4 bases, and 11 bases lay in between. The germline V gene encodes CDR1 MDHEN and CDR2 SYDVKM. TCRdb passed the multiplex PCR reads through MiXCR, listing each CDR3 protein once. The sample has approximately 100,000 distinct CDR3 sequences, roughly 20% seen once. Sequencing was carried out using axillary lymph node tissue. The clonotype comes from a female donor with breast cancer. Some clones in this sample may be carry-over from other donors' samples. The chain joins TRBV28 to TRBJ1-2, with D perhaps matching TRBD1 (5 bases). CDR3 coding DNA: TGTGCCAGCAGTTTAGGGGGGAAAAGCTATGGCTACACCTTC. This gives the protein CASSLGGKSYGYTF.